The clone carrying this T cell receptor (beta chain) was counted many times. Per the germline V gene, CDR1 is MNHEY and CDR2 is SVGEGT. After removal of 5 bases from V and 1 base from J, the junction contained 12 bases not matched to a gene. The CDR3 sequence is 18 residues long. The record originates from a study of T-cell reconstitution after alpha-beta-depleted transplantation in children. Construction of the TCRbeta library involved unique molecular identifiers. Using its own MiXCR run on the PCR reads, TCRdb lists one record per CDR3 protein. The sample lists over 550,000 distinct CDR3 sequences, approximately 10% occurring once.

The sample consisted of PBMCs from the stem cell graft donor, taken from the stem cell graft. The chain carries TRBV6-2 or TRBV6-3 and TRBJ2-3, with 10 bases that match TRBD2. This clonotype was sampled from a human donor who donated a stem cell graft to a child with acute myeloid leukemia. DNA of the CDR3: TGTGCCAGCAGTCGTCGGGGAGGACTAGCGGAAGGCACAGATACGCAGTATTTT. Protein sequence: CASSRRGGLAEGTDTQYF.